The entry that follows covers one TCR beta chain sequence. From germline, CDR1 is SGHDN and CDR2 FVKESK. The CDR3 is 14 residues long. V shed 7 bases and J shed 6 bases, with 18 bases lying between them. These data come from a study of blood T cell repertoires in COVID-19. Data came from immunoSEQ multiplex PCR; TCRdb stores just in-frame clones and leaves some out. The sample lists almost 400,000 clones, about 90% occurring once. The TCR originated in a woman in her sixties or seventies with COVID-19, enrolled during active disease. The rearrangement links TRBV14 to TRBJ1-2; D ambiguous. Sequencing was carried out using peripheral blood. The CDR3 bases are TGTGCCAGCACCAAAGCCGGGAGGAAGGATGGCTACACCTTC. Amino acids: CASTKAGRKDGYTF.